This T cell receptor (beta chain) was profiled in a study of blood T cell repertoires in COVID-19. About the research overall: COVID-19 samples from acute and convalescent phases originated in the United States, Italy and Spain. PBMCs, B-cell-depleted T cells, or T cells provided the cDNA or gDNA that made up the material.

Authors' processing steps: How many nucleated cells were present was estimated from reference gene primer amplification. The data were produced by immunoSEQ multiplex PCR, yet TCRdb's version contains in-frame clones alone and is incomplete. V and J calls and clone size are those listed in that table; D and trimming were worked out from the DNA. The data hold roughly 190,000 clones, with more than 70% observed a single time. The sequenced sample was peripheral blood. This clonotype originated in a woman aged 35 to 49 who had recovered from COVID-19.

This CDR3 is CASSVQGSGTEAFF. The CDR3 DNA follows: TGTGCCAGCAGCGTACAGGGGTCGGGAACTGAAGCTTTCTTT. The rearrangement links TRBV7-9 to TRBJ1-1, with 7 bases that match TRBD1. Germline V CDR1 and CDR2: SEHNR, FQNEAQ (reference sequence). The V and J ends lost 5 bases and 5 bases, in that order; junction bases with no gene match: 8. This CDR3 contains 14 residues.